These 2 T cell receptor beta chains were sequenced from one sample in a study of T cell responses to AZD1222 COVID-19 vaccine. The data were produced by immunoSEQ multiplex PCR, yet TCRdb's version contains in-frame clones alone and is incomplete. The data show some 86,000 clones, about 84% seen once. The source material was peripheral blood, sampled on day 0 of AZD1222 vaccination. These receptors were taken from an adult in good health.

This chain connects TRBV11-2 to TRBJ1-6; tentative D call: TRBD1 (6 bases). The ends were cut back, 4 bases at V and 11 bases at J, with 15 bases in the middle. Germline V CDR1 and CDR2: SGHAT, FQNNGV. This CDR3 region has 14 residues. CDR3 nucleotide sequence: TGTGCCAGCAGCTCCAGGAGAAAGGGGGCACCCCTCCACTTT. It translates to CASSSRRKGAPLHF.

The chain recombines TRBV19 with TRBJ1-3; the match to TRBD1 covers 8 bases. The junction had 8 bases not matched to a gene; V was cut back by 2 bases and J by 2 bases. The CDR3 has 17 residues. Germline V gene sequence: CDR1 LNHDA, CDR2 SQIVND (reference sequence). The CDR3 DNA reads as TGTGCCAGTAGTATACTGAGGACAGGGACACCTGGAAACACCATATATTTT. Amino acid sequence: CASSILRTGTPGNTIYF.